This T cell receptor (beta chain) was obtained from a study of human T cells and chemical hapten exposure. Specified time point: patch test 2, 6 weeks after DPC sensitization. The treatment is: therapeutic diphenylcyclopropenone sensitization with weekly scalp DPC. Samples of blood were obtained prior to the application of each patch test. The CDR3 is 13 amino acids. V was trimmed by 6 bases and J by 4 bases, leaving 9 bases between them. TCRdb called the RACE reads again in MiXCR, with one record for every CDR3 protein. The sample lists about 100,000 distinct CDR3 sequences, 9.5% to 12% seen once, with more than 3% in the top ten.

The source is a woman between 40 and 55 years old with alopecia areata. Some clones in this sample may be carry-over from other donors' samples. The sample in question was whole blood, obtained in connection with sensitization to the hapten diphenylcyclopropenone (DPC). The rearrangement uses TRBV12-3 or TRBV12-4 and TRBJ2-2; D is possibly TRBD2 (6 bases). As DNA, the CDR3 is TGTGCCAGCAGGCGGGACTCCACCGGGGAGCTGTTTTTT. This codes for CASRRDSTGELFF.